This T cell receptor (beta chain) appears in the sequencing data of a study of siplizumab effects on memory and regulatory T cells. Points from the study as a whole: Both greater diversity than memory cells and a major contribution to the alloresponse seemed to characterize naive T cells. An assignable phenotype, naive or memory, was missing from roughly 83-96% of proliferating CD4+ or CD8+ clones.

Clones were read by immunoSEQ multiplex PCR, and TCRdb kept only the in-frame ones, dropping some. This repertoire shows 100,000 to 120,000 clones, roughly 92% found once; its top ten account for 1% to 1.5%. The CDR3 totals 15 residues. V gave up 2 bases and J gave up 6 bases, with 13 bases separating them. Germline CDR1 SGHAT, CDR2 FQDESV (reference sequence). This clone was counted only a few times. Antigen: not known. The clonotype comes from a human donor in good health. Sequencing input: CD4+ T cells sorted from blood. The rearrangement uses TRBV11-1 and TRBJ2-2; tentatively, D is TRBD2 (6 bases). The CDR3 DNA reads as TGTGCCAGCAGCTTATTTGCGGGGCTCCCCGGGGAGCTGTTTTTT. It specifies CASSLFAGLPGELFF.